These T cell receptor beta chains were read from a single sample in a study of control samples from healthy donors and cancer patients. Assay used: immunoSEQ multiplex PCR; TCRdb lists only in-frame clones, some missing. The table shows 140,000 to 150,000 clones, with about nine tenths occurring only once. Sequencing was performed on blood. The receptors were sampled from a man aged 25-40 years in good health. Both conserved end residues are part of each CDR3. The order of the fields is CDR3 protein, CDR3 DNA, D gene, V gene, J gene, clone size. The D gene is left open where the match is weak. Expanded clones are given a class, and other clones once, few, many or no size at all.

CASSYGDGTGELFF	TGTGCCAGCAGTTACGGGGACGGCACCGGGGAGCTGTTTTTT	.	TRBV6-5	TRBJ2-2	.
CASSYSRGGSTDTQYF	TGTGCCAGCAGTTACTCGCGGGGGGGTAGCACAGATACGCAGTATTTT	TRBD2	TRBV6-2/TRBV6-3	TRBJ2-3	.
CASSLDRGSGYGYTF	TGTGCCAGCAGCTTAGACAGGGGTAGTGGATATGGCTACACCTTC	TRBD1	TRBV5-4	TRBJ1-2	.
CASSLGTRNTIYF	TGCGCCAGCAGCTTGGGGACAAGAAACACCATATATTTT	.	TRBV5-1	TRBJ1-3	.
CASSFRGQASNGPQHF	TGTGCCAGCAGTTTTAGGGGACAGGCGTCGAATGGGCCCCAGCATTTT	TRBD1	TRBV6-2/TRBV6-3	TRBJ1-5	.
CASSQYERAGELFF	TGCGCCAGCAGCCAATATGAGCGGGCCGGGGAGCTGTTTTTT	.	TRBV4-3	TRBJ2-2	.
CASSLKVTNEQFF	TGTGCCAGCAGTTTGAAGGTTACGAATGAGCAGTTCTTC	.	TRBV27	TRBJ2-1	few
CAISPGQTYEQYF	TGTGCCATCAGCCCCGGGCAAACCTACGAGCAGTACTTC	.	TRBV10-3	TRBJ2-7	few
CASGKSGSVYEQYF	TGTGCCAGCGGGAAAAGCGGGAGTGTATACGAGCAGTACTTC	TRBD2	TRBV6-5	TRBJ2-7	.
CATSAHPSAGVVNEQFF	TGTGCCACCAGTGCCCACCCTTCAGCGGGAGTGGTAAATGAGCAGTTCTTC	TRBD2	TRBV24-1	TRBJ2-1	.
CASRGGYEQYF	TGTGCCAGCAGGGGAGGTTACGAGCAGTACTTC	.	TRBV2	TRBJ2-7	.
CATSDQGRWRSYNEQFF	TGTGCCACCAGTGATCAAGGACGGTGGAGGTCCTACAATGAGCAGTTCTTC	.	TRBV24-1	TRBJ2-1	.
CASSQDRGIEQYF	TGCGCCAGCAGCCAAGATCGAGGGATCGAGCAGTACTTC	.	TRBV4-3	TRBJ2-7	once
CASLQGAQGEQFF	TGTGCCAGCTTACAGGGGGCGCAGGGTGAGCAGTTCTTC	TRBD1	TRBV18	TRBJ2-1	few
CASSLDLGGISYNEQFF	TGTGCCAGCAGCTTAGATCTCGGCGGAATCTCCTACAATGAGCAGTTCTTC	.	TRBV11-2	TRBJ2-1	once
CSARVLETQYF	TGCAGTGCTAGAGTACTAGAGACGCAGTATTTT	.	TRBV20-1	TRBJ2-3	.
CASSHSGLAPNEQFF	TGCGCCAGCAGCCACTCGGGACTAGCCCCCAATGAGCAGTTCTTC	TRBD2	TRBV4-1	TRBJ2-1	.
CASSLEGTVDTQYF	TGTGCCAGCAGTTTGGAAGGGACAGTAGATACGCAGTATTTT	TRBD1	TRBV27	TRBJ2-3	.
CAWSQGGLYEQFF	TGTGCCTGGAGTCAGGGTGGGTTATATGAGCAGTTCTTC	.	TRBV30	TRBJ2-1	.
CASNGGGGETQYF	TGTGCCAGCAACGGGGGGGGCGGAGAGACCCAGTACTTC	TRBD2	TRBV27	TRBJ2-5	.
CASSQDGRYGGNEQFF	TGTGCCAGCAGCCAAGATGGGAGGTATGGTGGCAATGAGCAGTTCTTC	.	TRBV4-2	TRBJ2-1	.
CASSLAGTGPYEQYF	TGTGCCAGCAGCTTAGCCGGGACAGGGCCCTACGAGCAGTACTTC	TRBD1	TRBV11-3	TRBJ2-7	.
CASTDTGYEQYF	TGTGCCAGTACGGACACAGGCTACGAGCAGTACTTC	.	TRBV12-3/TRBV12-4	TRBJ2-7	.
CASSLGVGNEKLFF	TGCGCCAGCAGCCTAGGGGTAGGGAATGAAAAACTGTTTTTT	.	TRBV5-1	TRBJ1-4	few
CASTREPTNYGYTF	TGTGCCAGCACCAGAGAACCTACTAACTATGGCTACACCTTC	.	TRBV2	TRBJ1-2	.
CASSEDRGAAQYF	TGTGCCAGCAGTGAGGACAGGGGAGCGGCCCAGTACTTC	TRBD1	TRBV6-2/TRBV6-3	TRBJ2-5	.
CASSLRVAGGFTGELFF	TGTGCCAGCAGCCTAAGGGTGGCGGGGGGATTCACCGGGGAGCTGTTTTTT	TRBD2	TRBV3-1/TRBV3-2	TRBJ2-2	.
CASRDSRDLQYF	TGTGCCAGCAGAGACTCCAGGGACCTCCAGTACTTC	.	TRBV2	TRBJ2-7	.
CASSQEVSQETQYF	TGTGCCAGCAGCCAAGAAGTAAGCCAAGAGACCCAGTACTTC	.	TRBV3-1/TRBV3-2	TRBJ2-5	.
CASSQDYRGERLAKNIQYF	TGTGCCAGCAGCCAAGATTATAGGGGGGAAAGGCTAGCCAAAAACATTCAGTACTTC	.	TRBV3-1/TRBV3-2	TRBJ2-4	.
CASSLTGNTEAFF	TGTGCCAGCAGCCTCACAGGGAACACTGAAGCTTTCTTT	.	TRBV3-1/TRBV3-2	TRBJ1-1	.
CASSPGTSAGTDTQYF	TGCGCCAGCAGCCCCGGGACTAGCGCGGGCACAGATACGCAGTATTTT	TRBD2	TRBV5-1	TRBJ2-3	few
CASSDWETQYF	TGCGCCAGCAGCGACTGGGAGACCCAGTACTTC	.	TRBV5-1	TRBJ2-5	.
CASSQVQDHQPQHF	TGCGCCAGCAGCCAAGTACAGGACCATCAGCCCCAGCATTTT	.	TRBV4-3	TRBJ1-5	few
CATSRGTSELHEQFF	TGTGCCACCAGTCGCGGGACTAGCGAGCTCCATGAGCAGTTCTTC	TRBD2	TRBV24-1	TRBJ2-1	once
CASSLRIYSGGAGETQYF	TGTGCCAGCAGCCTACGGATCTACAGCGGGGGGGCCGGAGAGACCCAGTACTTC	TRBD2	TRBV7-2	TRBJ2-5	once
CASSLVPEKLFF	TGTGCCAGCAGCTTAGTTCCTGAAAAACTGTTTTTT	.	TRBV11-2	TRBJ1-4	.
CASSPPVTTDTQYF	TGTGCCAGCTCACCACCGGTCACCACAGATACGCAGTATTTT	.	TRBV18	TRBJ2-3	once
CASSLEPGQGSYEQYF	TGCGCCAGCAGCTTGGAACCGGGACAGGGATCCTACGAGCAGTACTTC	TRBD1	TRBV5-1	TRBJ2-7	.
CASSSHGGANTEAFF	TGTGCCAGTAGTTCTCACGGGGGCGCAAACACTGAAGCTTTCTTT	.	TRBV19	TRBJ1-1	.
CASSPGGTDTQYF	TGTGCCAGCAGTCCGGGTGGCACAGATACGCAGTATTTT	.	TRBV6-4	TRBJ2-3	.
CASIWDRGNTIYF	TGTGCCAGCATCTGGGACCGCGGAAACACCATATATTTT	.	TRBV6-5	TRBJ1-3	few
CASSQSGTASYGYTF	TGTGCCAGCAGCCAGTCCGGGACAGCCTCCTATGGCTACACCTTC	TRBD1	TRBV7-9	TRBJ1-2	.
CAISESGRGSQPQHF	TGTGCCATCAGTGAGTCCGGCAGGGGAAGTCAGCCCCAGCATTTT	.	TRBV10-3	TRBJ1-5	.
CASRGGQQFF	TGTGCCAGCAGGGGGGGACAGCAGTTCTTC	.	TRBV12-3/TRBV12-4	TRBJ2-1	.